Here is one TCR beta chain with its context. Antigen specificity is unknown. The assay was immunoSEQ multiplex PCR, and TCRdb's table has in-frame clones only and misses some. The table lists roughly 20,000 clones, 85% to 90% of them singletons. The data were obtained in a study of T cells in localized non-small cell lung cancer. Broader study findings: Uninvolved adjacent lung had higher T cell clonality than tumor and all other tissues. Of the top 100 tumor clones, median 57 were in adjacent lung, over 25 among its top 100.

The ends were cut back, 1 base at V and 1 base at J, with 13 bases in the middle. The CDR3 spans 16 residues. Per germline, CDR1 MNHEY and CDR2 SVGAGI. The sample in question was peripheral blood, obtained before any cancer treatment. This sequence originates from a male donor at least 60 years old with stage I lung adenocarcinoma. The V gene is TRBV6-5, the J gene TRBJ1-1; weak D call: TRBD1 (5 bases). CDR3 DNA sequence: TGTGCCAGCAGTTACTTCAACGGGGGAGCGAACACTGAAGCTTTCTTT. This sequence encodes CASSYFNGGANTEAFF.